This TCR beta chain stems from a study of identical twins. The CDR3 is 14 residues long. The germline CDR1 and CDR2 sequences are LGHNA and YNFKEQ. V shed 0 bases and J 7 bases; nucleotides not matched to a gene: 4. TCRdb re-analysed the 5' RACE reads in MiXCR, keeping a single row per CDR3 protein. The sample lists some 1,600,000 distinct CDR3 sequences; less than 40% were seen once. This clonotype was counted only a few times. The rearrangement links TRBV4-2 to TRBJ1-1, with TRBD1 matching 8 bases. Sequencing input: cord blood. The sequence was collected from a newborn girl in good health. The CDR3 loop reads CASSQDRGQGEAFF. The CDR3 coding sequence is TGTGCCAGCAGCCAAGACAGGGGGCAGGGTGAAGCTTTCTTT.